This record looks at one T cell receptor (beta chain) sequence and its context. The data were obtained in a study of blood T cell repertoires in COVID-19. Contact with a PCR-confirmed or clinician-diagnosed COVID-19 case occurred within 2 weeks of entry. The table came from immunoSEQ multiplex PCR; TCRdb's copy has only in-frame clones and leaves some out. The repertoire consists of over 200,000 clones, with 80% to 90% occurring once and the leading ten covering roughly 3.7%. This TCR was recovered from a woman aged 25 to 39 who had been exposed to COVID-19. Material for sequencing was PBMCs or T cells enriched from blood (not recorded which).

CDR3 in DNA: TGTGCCAGCAGTATGGGGAGAGCGGGAAACACCATATATTTT. Its protein is CASSMGRAGNTIYF. The V call is TRBV28, the J call TRBJ1-3; no definite D call. This CDR3 comprises 14 residues. V was trimmed by 5 bases and J by 4 bases, leaving 12 bases between them. The germline V gene encodes CDR1 MDHEN and CDR2 SYDVKM.